What follows describes a single T cell receptor beta chain. Its antigen is still unknown. The data derive from a study of cytomegalovirus exposure and HLA in healthy donors. Study-wide points: The listing of 150 or so TCR beta chains classed them as cytomegalovirus-associated.

TCRdb's copy holds only in-frame clones and misses some; the assay was immunoSEQ multiplex PCR. The table lists some 88,000 clones, approximately 96% of them singletons. In germline, CDR1 is GTSNPN, CDR2 SVGIG (reference sequence). The V and J ends lost 4 bases and 9 bases, in that order; junction bases with no gene match: 9. The length of the CDR3 is 13 residues. This sequence originates from a man younger than 35 in good health and CMV-seronegative. The sequenced sample consisted of PBMCs. The chain recombines TRBV30 with TRBJ2-1; 7 positions match TRBD1. Here the CDR3 reads CAWIPPTGIEQFF. The CDR3 DNA sequence: TGTGCCTGGATTCCCCCGACAGGGATTGAGCAGTTCTTC.